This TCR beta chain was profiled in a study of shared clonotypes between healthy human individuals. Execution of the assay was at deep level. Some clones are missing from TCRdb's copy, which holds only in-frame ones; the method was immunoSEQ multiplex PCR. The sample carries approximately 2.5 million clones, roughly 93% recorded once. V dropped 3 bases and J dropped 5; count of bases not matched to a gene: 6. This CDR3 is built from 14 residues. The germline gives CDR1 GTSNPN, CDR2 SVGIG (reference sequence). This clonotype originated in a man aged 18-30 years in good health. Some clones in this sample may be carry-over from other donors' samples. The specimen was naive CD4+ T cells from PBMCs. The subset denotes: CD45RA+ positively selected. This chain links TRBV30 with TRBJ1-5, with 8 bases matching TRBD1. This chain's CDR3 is CAWRGQGRDQPQHF. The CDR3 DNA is TGTGCCTGGAGAGGACAGGGCCGTGATCAGCCCCAGCATTTT.